The 2 T cell receptor beta chains below come from one sample, sequenced in a study of T cell changes during pregnancy in multiple sclerosis. The method was immunoSEQ multiplex PCR; TCRdb's version includes in-frame clones alone and lacks a portion of them. The sample consists of some 94,000 clones, approximately 89% of them appearing once. Sequencing was performed on peripheral blood, taken in the first trimester of pregnancy. Receptors were obtained from a female donor in good health, enrolled as a control in a pregnancy study.

The chain combines TRBV5-1 with TRBJ1-4; D might be TRBD1 (5 bases). CDR1 is SGHRS and CDR2 is YFSETQ in the germline V gene. Trimming cost V 0 bases and J 5 bases, with 11 bases left between them. The CDR3 sequence is 15 residues long. The DNA for the CDR3 is TGCGCCAGCAGCTTGGTCGGACAAGGAAATGAAAAACTGTTTTTT. Protein: CASSLVGQGNEKLFF. The full variable domain, completed using reference TRBV5-1 and TRBJ1-4, is KAGVTQTPRYLIKTRGQQVTLSCSPISGHRSVSWYQQTPGQGLQFLFEYFSETQRNKGNFPGRFSGRQFSNSRSEMNVSTLELGDSALYLCASSLVGQGNEKLFFGSGTQLSVL.

This rearrangement joins TRBV28 to TRBJ2-6; D possibly corresponds to TRBD2 (6 bases). The CDR3 is 17 amino acids. Germline values: CDR1 MDHEN, CDR2 SYDVKM. V was pared by 2 bases and J by 2 bases, with 13 bases between. This CDR3 reads CASSLRGWNPGANVLTF. The CDR3 DNA is TGTGCCAGCAGTTTACGGGGGTGGAATCCTGGGGCCAACGTCCTGACTTTC. The full variable domain, its missing parts supplied by reference TRBV28 and TRBJ2-6, is DVKVTQSSRYLVKRTGEKVFLECVQDMDHENMFWYRQDPGLGLRLIYFSYDVKMKEKGDIPEGYSVSREKKERFSLILESASTNQTSMYLCASSLRGWNPGANVLTFGAGSRLTVL.